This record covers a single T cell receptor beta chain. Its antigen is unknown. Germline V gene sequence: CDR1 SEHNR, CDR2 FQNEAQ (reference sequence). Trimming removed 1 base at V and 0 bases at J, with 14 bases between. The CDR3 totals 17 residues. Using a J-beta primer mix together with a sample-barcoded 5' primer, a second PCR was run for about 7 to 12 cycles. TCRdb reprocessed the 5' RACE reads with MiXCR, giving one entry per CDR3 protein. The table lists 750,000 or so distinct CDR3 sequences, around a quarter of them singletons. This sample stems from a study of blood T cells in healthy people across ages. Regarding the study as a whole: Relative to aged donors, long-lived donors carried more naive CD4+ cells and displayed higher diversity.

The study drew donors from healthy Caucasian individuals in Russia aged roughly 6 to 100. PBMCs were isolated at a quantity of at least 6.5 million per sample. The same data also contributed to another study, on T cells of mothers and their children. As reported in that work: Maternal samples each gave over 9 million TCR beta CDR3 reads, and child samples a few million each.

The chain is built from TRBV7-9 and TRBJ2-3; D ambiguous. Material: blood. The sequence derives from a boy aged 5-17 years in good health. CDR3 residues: CASSLVQPGPSTDTQYF. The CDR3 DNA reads TGTGCCAGCAGCTTAGTACAGCCTGGCCCAAGCACAGATACGCAGTATTTT.